This T cell receptor beta chain is from a study of long-term antiretroviral therapy in people with HIV. The CDR3 totals 13 residues. V was clipped by 9 bases and J by 4 bases, with 13 bases between them. The germline V gene encodes CDR1 SGHDT and CDR2 YYEEEE. At the survey level, the v3.0 immunoSEQ assay was run. Profiled with immunoSEQ multiplex PCR; TCRdb holds only in-frame clones, not every one. The sample includes more than 45,000 clones, about 86% of them seen just once. General study results and limits: When set beside controls, HIV repertoires had CDR3 length ranges that were narrower. Blood collection from about 2003 to 2018 possibly occurred under older ART regimens.

Turning to this clone: Its target is not known.

Donors needed at least one pre-ART PBMC sample plus at least two post-ART samples. Everyone in the study who had HIV was treated in the United States. The sequenced sample was unsorted PBMCs, obtained 0.8 years after starting antiretroviral therapy. The clonotype originates from a woman younger than 30 with HIV. The V and J genes are TRBV5-6 and TRBJ2-2, with D uncertain. CDR3 sequence: CATTAWGTGELFF. CDR3 in DNA: TGTGCCACCACAGCGTGGGGCACCGGGGAGCTGTTTTTT.